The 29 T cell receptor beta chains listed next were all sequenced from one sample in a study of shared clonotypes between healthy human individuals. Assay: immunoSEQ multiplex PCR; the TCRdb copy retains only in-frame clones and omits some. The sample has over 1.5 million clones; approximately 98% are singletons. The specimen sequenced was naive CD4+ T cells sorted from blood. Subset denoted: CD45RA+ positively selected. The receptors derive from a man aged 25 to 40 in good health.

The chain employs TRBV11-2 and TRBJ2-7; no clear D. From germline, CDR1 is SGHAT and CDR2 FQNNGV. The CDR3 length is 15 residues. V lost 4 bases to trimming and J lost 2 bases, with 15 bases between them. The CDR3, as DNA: TGTGCCAGCAGCTCCATTCCCGGACGGACCTACGAGCAGTACTTC. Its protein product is CASSSIPGRTYEQYF.

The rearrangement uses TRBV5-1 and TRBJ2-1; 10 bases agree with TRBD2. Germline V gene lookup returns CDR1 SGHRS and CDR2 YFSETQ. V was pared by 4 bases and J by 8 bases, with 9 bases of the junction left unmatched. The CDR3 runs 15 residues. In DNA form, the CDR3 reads TGCGCCAGCAGCAATAGCGGGAGGACAATGGATGAGCAGTTCTTC. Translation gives CASSNSGRTMDEQFF.

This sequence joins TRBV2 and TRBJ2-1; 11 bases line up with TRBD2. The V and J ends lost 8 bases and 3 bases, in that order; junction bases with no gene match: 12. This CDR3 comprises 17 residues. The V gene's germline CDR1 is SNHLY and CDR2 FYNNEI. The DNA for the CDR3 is TGTGCCAGCGAAGATCTCCTACTAGCGGGAGACTACAATGAGCAGTTCTTC. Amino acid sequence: CASEDLLLAGDYNEQFF. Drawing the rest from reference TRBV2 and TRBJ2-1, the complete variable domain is EPEVTQTPSHQVTQMGQEVILRCVPISNHLYFYWYRQILGQKVEFLVSFYNNEISEKSEIFDDQFSVERPDGSNFTLKIRSTKLEDSAMYFCASEDLLLAGDYNEQFFGPGTRLTVL.

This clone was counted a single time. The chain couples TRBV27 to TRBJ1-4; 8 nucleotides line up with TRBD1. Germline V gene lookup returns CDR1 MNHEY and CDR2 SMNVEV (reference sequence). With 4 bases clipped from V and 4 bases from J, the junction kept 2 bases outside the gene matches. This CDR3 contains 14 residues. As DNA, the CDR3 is TGTGCCAGCAGTTGGACAGGGATTAATGAAAAACTGTTTTTT. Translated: CASSWTGINEKLFF.

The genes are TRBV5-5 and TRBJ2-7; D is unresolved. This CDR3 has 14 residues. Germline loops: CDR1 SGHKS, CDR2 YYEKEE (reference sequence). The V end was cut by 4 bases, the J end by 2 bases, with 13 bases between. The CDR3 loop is CASSRRNEPYEQYF. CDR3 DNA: TGTGCCAGCAGCCGGAGAAATGAGCCCTACGAGCAGTACTTC. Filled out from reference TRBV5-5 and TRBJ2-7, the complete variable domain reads DAGVTQSPTHLIKTRGQQVTLRCSPISGHKSVSWYQQVLGQGPQFIFQYYEKEERGRGNFPDRFSARQFPNYSSELNVNALLLGDSALYLCASSRRNEPYEQYFGPGTRLTVT.

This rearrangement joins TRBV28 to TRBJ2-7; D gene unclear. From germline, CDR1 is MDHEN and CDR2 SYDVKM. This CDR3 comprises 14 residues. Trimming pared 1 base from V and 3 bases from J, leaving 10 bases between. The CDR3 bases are TGTGCCAGCAGTTTATACGTTCCCGGCTACGAGCAGTACTTC. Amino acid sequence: CASSLYVPGYEQYF.

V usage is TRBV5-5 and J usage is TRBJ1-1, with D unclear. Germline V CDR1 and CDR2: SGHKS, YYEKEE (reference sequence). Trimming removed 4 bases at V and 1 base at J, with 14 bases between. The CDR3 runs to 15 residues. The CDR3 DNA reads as TGTGCCAGCAGCCGGGCGGGCGCGAGGAACACTGAAGCTTTCTTT. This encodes CASSRAGARNTEAFF. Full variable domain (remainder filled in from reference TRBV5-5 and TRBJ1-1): DAGVTQSPTHLIKTRGQQVTLRCSPISGHKSVSWYQQVLGQGPQFIFQYYEKEERGRGNFPDRFSARQFPNYSSELNVNALLLGDSALYLCASSRAGARNTEAFFGQGTRLTVV.

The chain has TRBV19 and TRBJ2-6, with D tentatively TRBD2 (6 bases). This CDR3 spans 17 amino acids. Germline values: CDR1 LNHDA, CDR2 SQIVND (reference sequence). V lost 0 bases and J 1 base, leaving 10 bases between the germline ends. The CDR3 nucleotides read TGTGCCAGTAGTATAGATTGGGGGGAATCTGGGGCCAACGTCCTGACTTTC. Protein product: CASSIDWGESGANVLTF.

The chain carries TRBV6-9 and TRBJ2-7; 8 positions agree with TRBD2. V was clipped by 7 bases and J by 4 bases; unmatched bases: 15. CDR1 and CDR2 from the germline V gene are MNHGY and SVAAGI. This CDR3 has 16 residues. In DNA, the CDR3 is TGTGCCAGCACCTTAGAGAGCGGGAGAACGTTATACGAGCAGTACTTC. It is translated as CASTLESGRTLYEQYF.

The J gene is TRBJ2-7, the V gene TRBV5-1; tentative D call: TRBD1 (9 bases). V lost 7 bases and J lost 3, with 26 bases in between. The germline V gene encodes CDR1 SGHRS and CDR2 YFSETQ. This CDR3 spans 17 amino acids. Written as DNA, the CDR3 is TGCGCCAGCTCCCCGGGACAGGGTGTTAGCGGGAACTACGAGCAGTACTTC. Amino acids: CASSPGQGVSGNYEQYF.

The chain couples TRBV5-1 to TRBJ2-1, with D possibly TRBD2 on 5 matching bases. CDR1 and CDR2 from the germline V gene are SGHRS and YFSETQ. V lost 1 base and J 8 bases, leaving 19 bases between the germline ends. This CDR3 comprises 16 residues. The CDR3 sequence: CASSLILASHGYEQFF. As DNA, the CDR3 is TGCGCCAGCAGCTTGATTCTAGCCTCACACGGCTATGAGCAGTTCTTC.

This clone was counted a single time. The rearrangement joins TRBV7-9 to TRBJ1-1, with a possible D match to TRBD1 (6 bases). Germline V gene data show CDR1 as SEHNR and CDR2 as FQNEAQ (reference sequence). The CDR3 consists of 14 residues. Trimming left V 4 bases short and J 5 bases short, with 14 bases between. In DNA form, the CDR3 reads TGTGCCAGCAGCTCCTCGGGGGGCTTGACTGAAGCTTTCTTT. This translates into CASSSSGGLTEAFF.

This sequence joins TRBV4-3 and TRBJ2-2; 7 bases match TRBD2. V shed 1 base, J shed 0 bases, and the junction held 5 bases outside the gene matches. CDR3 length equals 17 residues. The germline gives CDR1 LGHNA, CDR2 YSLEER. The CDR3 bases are TGCGCCAGCAGCCAAGCCAGAGGGAGGGCGAACACCGGGGAGCTGTTTTTT. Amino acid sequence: CASSQARGRANTGELFF.

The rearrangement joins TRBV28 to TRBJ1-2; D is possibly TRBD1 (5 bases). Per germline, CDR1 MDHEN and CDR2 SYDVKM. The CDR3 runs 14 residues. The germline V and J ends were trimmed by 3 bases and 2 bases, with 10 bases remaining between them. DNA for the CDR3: TGTGCCAGCAGTTTCCCCGACAGAAACTATGGCTACACCTTC. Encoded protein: CASSFPDRNYGYTF.

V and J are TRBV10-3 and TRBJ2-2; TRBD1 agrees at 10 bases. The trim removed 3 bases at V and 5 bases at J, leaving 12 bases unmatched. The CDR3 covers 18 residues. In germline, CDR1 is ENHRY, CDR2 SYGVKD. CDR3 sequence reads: CAISDPGQGGTRTGELFF. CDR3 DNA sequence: TGTGCCATCAGTGACCCCGGACAGGGGGGGACGAGGACCGGGGAGCTGTTTTTT.

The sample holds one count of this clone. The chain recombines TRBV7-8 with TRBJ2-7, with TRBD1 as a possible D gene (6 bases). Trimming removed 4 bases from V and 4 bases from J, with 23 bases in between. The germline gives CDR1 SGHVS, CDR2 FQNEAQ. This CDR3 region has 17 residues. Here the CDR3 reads CASSYRSLRGGGYEQYF. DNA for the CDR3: TGTGCCAGCAGCTATAGGAGTCTCAGGGGTGGTGGATACGAGCAGTACTTC.

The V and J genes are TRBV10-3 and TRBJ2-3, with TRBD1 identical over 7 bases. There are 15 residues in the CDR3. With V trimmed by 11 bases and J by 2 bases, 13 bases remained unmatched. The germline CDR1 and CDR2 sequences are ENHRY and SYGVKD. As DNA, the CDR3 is TGTGCCGGGAAAGGGACAGAGGAGTACACAGATACGCAGTATTTT. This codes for CAGKGTEEYTDTQYF.

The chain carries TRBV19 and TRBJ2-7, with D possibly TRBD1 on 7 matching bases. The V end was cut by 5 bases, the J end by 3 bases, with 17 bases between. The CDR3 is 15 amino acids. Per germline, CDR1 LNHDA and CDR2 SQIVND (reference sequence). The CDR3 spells CASSQGVGTLYEQYF. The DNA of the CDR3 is TGTGCCAGTAGTCAGGGGGTAGGGACTCTCTACGAGCAGTACTTC.

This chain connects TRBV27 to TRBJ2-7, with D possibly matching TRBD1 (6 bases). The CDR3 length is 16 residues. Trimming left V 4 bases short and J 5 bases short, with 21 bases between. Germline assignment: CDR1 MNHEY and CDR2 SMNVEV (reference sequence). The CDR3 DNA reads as TGTGCCAGCAGTTCCGAACAGGGCTCCCGCCTCAACGAGCAGTACTTC. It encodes CASSSEQGSRLNEQYF.

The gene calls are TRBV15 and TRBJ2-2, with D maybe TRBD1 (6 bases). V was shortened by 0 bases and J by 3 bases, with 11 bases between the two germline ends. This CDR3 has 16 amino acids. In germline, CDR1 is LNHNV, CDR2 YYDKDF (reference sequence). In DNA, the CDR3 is TGTGCCACCAGCAGAGATCTACAGGGCGACACCGGGGAGCTGTTTTTT. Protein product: CATSRDLQGDTGELFF. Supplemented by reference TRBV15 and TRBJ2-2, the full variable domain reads DAMVIQNPRYQVTQFGKPVTLSCSQTLNHNVMYWYQQKSSQAPKLLFHYYDKDFNNEADTPDNFQSRRPNTSFCFLDIRSPGLGDTAMYLCATSRDLQGDTGELFFGEGSRLTVL.

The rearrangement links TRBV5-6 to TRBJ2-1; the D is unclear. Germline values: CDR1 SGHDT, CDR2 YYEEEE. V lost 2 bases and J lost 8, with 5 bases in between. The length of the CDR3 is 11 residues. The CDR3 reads CASSLRDEQFF. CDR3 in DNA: TGTGCCAGCAGCTTAAGGGATGAGCAGTTCTTC.

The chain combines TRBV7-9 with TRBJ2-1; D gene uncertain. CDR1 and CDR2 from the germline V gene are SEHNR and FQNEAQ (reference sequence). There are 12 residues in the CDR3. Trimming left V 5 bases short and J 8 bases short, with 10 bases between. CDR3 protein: CASSQNSDEQFF. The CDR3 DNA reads TGTGCCAGCAGCCAAAACAGCGATGAGCAGTTCTTC.

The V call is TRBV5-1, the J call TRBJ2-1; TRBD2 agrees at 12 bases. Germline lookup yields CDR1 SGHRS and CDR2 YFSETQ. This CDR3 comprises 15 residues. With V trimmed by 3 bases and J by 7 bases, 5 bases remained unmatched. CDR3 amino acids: CASSYSGTSGNEQFF. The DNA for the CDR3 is TGCGCCAGCAGCTACTCCGGGACTAGCGGGAATGAGCAGTTCTTC.

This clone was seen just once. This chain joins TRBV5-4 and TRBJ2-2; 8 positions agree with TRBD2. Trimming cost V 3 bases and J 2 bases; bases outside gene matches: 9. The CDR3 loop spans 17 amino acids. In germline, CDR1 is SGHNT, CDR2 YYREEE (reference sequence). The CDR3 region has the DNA TGTGCCAGCAGCTCGCAACTAGCGGCGATTAACACCGGGGAGCTGTTTTTT. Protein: CASSSQLAAINTGELFF.

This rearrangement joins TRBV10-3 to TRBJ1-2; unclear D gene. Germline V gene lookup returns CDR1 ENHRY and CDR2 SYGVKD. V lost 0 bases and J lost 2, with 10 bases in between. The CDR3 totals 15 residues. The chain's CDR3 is CAISESDIPNYGYTF. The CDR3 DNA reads TGTGCCATCAGTGAGTCTGACATTCCCAACTATGGCTACACCTTC.

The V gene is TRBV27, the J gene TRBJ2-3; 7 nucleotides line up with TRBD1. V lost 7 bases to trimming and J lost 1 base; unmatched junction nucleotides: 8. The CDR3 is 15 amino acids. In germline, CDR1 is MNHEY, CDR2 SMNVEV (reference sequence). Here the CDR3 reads CASILGGLGTDTQYF. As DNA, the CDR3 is TGTGCCAGCATCCTAGGGGGCCTGGGCACAGATACGCAGTATTTT.

CDR3 region: CASSLVGNFREQYF. The DNA of the CDR3 is TGTGCCAGCAGCTTAGTGGGTAACTTCCGCGAGCAGTACTTC. This chain links TRBV7-8 with TRBJ2-7; D is unclear. This CDR3 region has 14 residues. The germline CDR1 and CDR2 sequences are SGHVS and FQNEAQ. The germline V and J ends were trimmed by 1 base and 6 bases, with 13 bases remaining between them. Variable domain in full (rest from reference TRBV7-8 and TRBJ2-7): GAGVSQSPRYKVAKRGQDVALRCDPISGHVSLFWYQQALGQGPEFLTYFQNEAQLDKSGLPSDRFFAERPEGSVSTLKIQRTQQEDSAVYLCASSLVGNFREQYFGPGTRLTVT.

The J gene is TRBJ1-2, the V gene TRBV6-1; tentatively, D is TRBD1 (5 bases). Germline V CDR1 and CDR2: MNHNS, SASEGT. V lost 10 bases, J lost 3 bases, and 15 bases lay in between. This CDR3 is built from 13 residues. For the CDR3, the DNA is TGTGCCACCCTGCCCGGGACCTACTATGGCTACACCTTC. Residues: CATLPGTYYGYTF.

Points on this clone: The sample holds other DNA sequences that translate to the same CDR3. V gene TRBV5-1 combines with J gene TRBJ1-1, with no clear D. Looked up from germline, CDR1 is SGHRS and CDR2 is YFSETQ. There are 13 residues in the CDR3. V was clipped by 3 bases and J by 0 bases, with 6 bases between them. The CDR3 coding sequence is TGCGCCAGCAGCTCTCAGGTGAACACTGAAGCTTTCTTT. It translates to CASSSQVNTEAFF.